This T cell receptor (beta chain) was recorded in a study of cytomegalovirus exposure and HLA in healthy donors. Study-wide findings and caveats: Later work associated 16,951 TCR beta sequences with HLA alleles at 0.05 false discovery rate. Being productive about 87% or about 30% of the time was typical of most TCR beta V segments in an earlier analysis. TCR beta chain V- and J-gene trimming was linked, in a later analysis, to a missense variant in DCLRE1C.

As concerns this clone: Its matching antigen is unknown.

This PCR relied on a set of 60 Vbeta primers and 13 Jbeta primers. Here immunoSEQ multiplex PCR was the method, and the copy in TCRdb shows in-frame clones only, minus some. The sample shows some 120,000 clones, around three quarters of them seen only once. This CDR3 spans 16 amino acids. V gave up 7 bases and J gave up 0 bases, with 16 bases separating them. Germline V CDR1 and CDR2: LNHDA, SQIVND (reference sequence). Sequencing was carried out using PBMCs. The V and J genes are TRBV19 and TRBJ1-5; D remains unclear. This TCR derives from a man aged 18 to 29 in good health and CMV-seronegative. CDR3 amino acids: CASMAPPGNSNQPQHF. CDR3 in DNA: TGTGCCAGTATGGCCCCCCCGGGGAATAGCAATCAGCCCCAGCATTTT.